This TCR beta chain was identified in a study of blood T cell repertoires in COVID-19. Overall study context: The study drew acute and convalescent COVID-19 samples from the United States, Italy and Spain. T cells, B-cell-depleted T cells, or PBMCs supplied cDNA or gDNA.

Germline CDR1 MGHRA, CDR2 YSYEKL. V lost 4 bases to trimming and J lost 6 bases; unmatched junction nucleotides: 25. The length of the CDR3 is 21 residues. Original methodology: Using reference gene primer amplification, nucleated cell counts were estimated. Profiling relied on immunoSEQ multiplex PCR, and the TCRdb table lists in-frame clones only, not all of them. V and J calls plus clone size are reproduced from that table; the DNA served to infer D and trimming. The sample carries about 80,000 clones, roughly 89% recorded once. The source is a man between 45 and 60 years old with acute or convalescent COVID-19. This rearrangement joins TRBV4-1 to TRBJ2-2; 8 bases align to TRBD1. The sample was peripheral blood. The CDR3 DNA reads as TGCGCCAGCAGCCCGATCCTTTCGGACAGGGCCGAAACTAGGTCCTCCGGGGAGCTGTTTTTT. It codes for CASSPILSDRAETRSSGELFF.